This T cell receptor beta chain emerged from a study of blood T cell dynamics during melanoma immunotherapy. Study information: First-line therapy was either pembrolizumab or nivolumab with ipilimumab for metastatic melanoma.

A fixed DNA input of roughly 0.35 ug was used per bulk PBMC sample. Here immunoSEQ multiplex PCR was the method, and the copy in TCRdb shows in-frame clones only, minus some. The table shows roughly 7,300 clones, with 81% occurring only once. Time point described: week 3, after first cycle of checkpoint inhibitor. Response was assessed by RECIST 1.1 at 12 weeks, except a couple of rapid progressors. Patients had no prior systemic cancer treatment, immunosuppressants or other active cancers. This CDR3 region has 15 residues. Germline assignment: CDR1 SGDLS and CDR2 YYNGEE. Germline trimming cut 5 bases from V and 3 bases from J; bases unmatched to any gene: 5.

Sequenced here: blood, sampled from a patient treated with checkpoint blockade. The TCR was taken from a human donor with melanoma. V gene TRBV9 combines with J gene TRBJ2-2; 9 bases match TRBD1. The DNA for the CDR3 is TGTGCCAGCAGACAGGGGGCGCGGGACACCGGGGAGCTGTTTTTT. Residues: CASRQGARDTGELFF.